This is a list of T cell receptor beta chains from one sample in a study of cytomegalovirus exposure and HLA in healthy donors. Sequencing was performed with immunoSEQ multiplex PCR; in TCRdb, only in-frame clones are kept and a portion is missing. The data hold around 140,000 clones, with around two thirds observed a single time. Sequenced: PBMCs. These receptors all come from a woman in her forties in good health and CMV-seronegative. The CDR3 runs from the conserved cysteine through the conserved F or W. A D gene is named only where the DNA matches it firmly. Clone size appears in some rows only: once, few, many, or a class for an expanded clone.

j_gene: TRBJ2-1
v_gene: TRBV9
abundance: once
d_gene: TRBD1
CDR3aa: CASSLTGQEYNEQFF
CDR3nt: TGTGCCAGCAGCCTGACGGGACAGGAGTACAATGAGCAGTTCTTC

j_gene: TRBJ1-6
v_gene: TRBV5-5
abundance: few
d_gene: TRBD1
CDR3aa: CASSRDRVGNSPLHF
CDR3nt: TGTGCCAGCAGCCGGGACAGGGTTGGTAATTCACCCCTCCACTTT

j_gene: TRBJ1-2
v_gene: TRBV5-1
abundance: few
d_gene: NA
CDR3aa: CASSLDSTYGYTF
CDR3nt: TGCGCCAGCAGCCTAGACAGTACCTATGGCTACACCTTC

j_gene: TRBJ1-4
v_gene: TRBV28
abundance: NA
d_gene: NA
CDR3aa: CASSPVLANEKLFF
CDR3nt: TGTGCCAGCAGCCCCGTGCTAGCTAATGAAAAACTGTTTTTT

j_gene: TRBJ1-1
v_gene: TRBV5-1
abundance: NA
d_gene: TRBD1
CDR3aa: CASSWTGYRNTEAFF
CDR3nt: TGCGCCAGCAGCTGGACAGGGTACCGTAACACTGAAGCTTTCTTT

j_gene: TRBJ1-1
v_gene: TRBV30
abundance: NA
d_gene: NA
CDR3aa: CAWRPEGLNTEAFF
CDR3nt: TGTGCCTGGAGACCGGAGGGACTCAACACTGAAGCTTTCTTT

j_gene: TRBJ2-5
v_gene: TRBV29-1
abundance: NA
d_gene: NA
CDR3aa: CSVDLGPSGTQYF
CDR3nt: TGCAGCGTTGACCTAGGGCCCAGCGGGACCCAGTACTTC

j_gene: TRBJ1-3
v_gene: TRBV14
abundance: NA
d_gene: NA
CDR3aa: CASSVGSGNTIYF
CDR3nt: TGTGCCAGTTCCGTGGGGAGTGGAAACACCATATATTTT

j_gene: TRBJ2-1
v_gene: TRBV4-3
abundance: NA
d_gene: TRBD2
CDR3aa: CASSQDGTSGENNEQFF
CDR3nt: TGCGCCAGCAGCCAAGACGGAACTAGCGGGGAAAACAATGAGCAGTTCTTC

j_gene: TRBJ1-1
v_gene: TRBV4-2
abundance: NA
d_gene: TRBD1
CDR3aa: CASSQAGQGNTEAFF
CDR3nt: TGTGCCAGCAGCCAAGCGGGACAGGGGAACACTGAAGCTTTCTTT

j_gene: TRBJ1-4
v_gene: TRBV7-6
abundance: few
d_gene: NA
CDR3aa: CASSLEGPLSATNEKLFF
CDR3nt: TGTGCCAGCAGCTTAGAGGGGCCACTATCTGCAACTAATGAAAAACTGTTTTTT

j_gene: TRBJ2-4
v_gene: TRBV6-1
abundance: few
d_gene: TRBD1
CDR3aa: CASSERGWGTGDLQYF
CDR3nt: TGTGCCAGCAGTGAAAGAGGGTGGGGGACAGGGGATCTTCAGTACTTC

j_gene: TRBJ2-3
v_gene: TRBV27
abundance: NA
d_gene: NA
CDR3aa: CASSYEYSTDTQYF
CDR3nt: TGTGCCAGCAGTTACGAGTATAGCACAGATACGCAGTATTTT

j_gene: TRBJ2-1
v_gene: TRBV9
abundance: few
d_gene: NA
CDR3aa: CASSPSASSYNEQFF
CDR3nt: TGTGCCAGCAGCCCCTCCGCGAGCTCCTACAATGAGCAGTTCTTC

j_gene: TRBJ2-2
v_gene: TRBV2
abundance: NA
d_gene: NA
CDR3aa: CASRRDRFANTGELFF
CDR3nt: TGTGCCAGCAGGAGAGACAGGTTCGCGAACACCGGGGAGCTGTTTTTT

j_gene: TRBJ1-5
v_gene: TRBV15
abundance: once
d_gene: TRBD1
CDR3aa: CATSRGDRGHQPQHF
CDR3nt: TGTGCCACCAGCAGAGGGGACAGGGGGCATCAGCCCCAGCATTTT

j_gene: TRBJ2-3
v_gene: TRBV28
abundance: NA
d_gene: TRBD2
CDR3aa: CASSRPSGGTYF
CDR3nt: TGTGCCAGCAGCCGCCCCTCGGGGGGTACGTATTTT

j_gene: TRBJ1-1
v_gene: TRBV28
abundance: NA
d_gene: NA
CDR3aa: CASSPPDSPPEAFF
CDR3nt: TGTGCCAGCAGTCCACCCGACAGCCCCCCTGAAGCTTTCTTT

j_gene: TRBJ2-7
v_gene: TRBV18
abundance: NA
d_gene: TRBD2
CDR3aa: CASSPGRAGAGEQYF
CDR3nt: TGTGCCAGCTCACCGGGCCGAGCGGGGGCGGGGGAGCAGTACTTC

j_gene: TRBJ2-7
v_gene: TRBV27
abundance: NA
d_gene: NA
CDR3aa: CASSIGVGNYEQYF
CDR3nt: TGTGCCAGCAGTATAGGGGTTGGGAACTACGAGCAGTACTTC

j_gene: TRBJ2-2
v_gene: TRBV6-5
abundance: once
d_gene: NA
CDR3aa: CASSYGAQTGELFF
CDR3nt: TGTGCCAGCAGTTACGGGGCACAGACCGGGGAGCTGTTTTTT

j_gene: TRBJ2-1
v_gene: TRBV5-1
abundance: few
d_gene: TRBD2
CDR3aa: CASSFGGANEQFF
CDR3nt: TGCGCCAGCAGCTTCGGGGGGGCCAATGAGCAGTTCTTC

j_gene: TRBJ1-2
v_gene: TRBV6-6
abundance: once
d_gene: TRBD1
CDR3aa: CASSPTGDPNYGYTF
CDR3nt: TGTGCCAGCAGTCCAACAGGGGACCCTAACTATGGCTACACCTTC

j_gene: TRBJ1-2
v_gene: TRBV6-5
abundance: NA
d_gene: NA
CDR3aa: CASRLLGGSDGYTF
CDR3nt: TGTGCCAGCAGACTCCTGGGCGGGTCGGATGGCTACACCTTC

j_gene: TRBJ1-1
v_gene: TRBV7-2
abundance: NA
d_gene: TRBD1
CDR3aa: CASSLDRVNTEAFF
CDR3nt: TGTGCCAGCAGCTTGGACAGGGTAAACACTGAAGCTTTCTTT

j_gene: TRBJ2-3
v_gene: TRBV13
abundance: medium-sized
d_gene: TRBD2
CDR3aa: CASSSGLAGDDTQYF
CDR3nt: TGTGCCAGCAGCTCGGGACTAGCGGGTGACGATACGCAGTATTTT

j_gene: TRBJ1-1
v_gene: TRBV19
abundance: few
d_gene: NA
CDR3aa: CASSIDLGRGGEAFF
CDR3nt: TGTGCCAGTAGTATAGATCTGGGCCGCGGGGGTGAAGCTTTCTTT

j_gene: TRBJ1-4
v_gene: TRBV9
abundance: few
d_gene: TRBD1
CDR3aa: CASSPDRGNEKLFF
CDR3nt: TGTGCCAGCAGCCCGGACAGGGGCAATGAAAAACTGTTTTTT

j_gene: TRBJ1-1
v_gene: TRBV11-3
abundance: once
d_gene: NA
CDR3aa: CASSLEANTEAFF
CDR3nt: TGTGCCAGCAGCTTAGAAGCGAACACTGAAGCTTTCTTT

j_gene: TRBJ2-2
v_gene: TRBV7-3
abundance: NA
d_gene: NA
CDR3aa: CASSLMGTAGELFF
CDR3nt: TGTGCCAGCAGCTTAATGGGGACTGCCGGGGAGCTGTTTTTT

j_gene: TRBJ1-1
v_gene: TRBV5-1
abundance: NA
d_gene: NA
CDR3aa: CASSLVGGDGTEAFF
CDR3nt: TGCGCCAGCAGCTTGGTTGGGGGCGACGGCACTGAAGCTTTCTTT

j_gene: TRBJ1-1
v_gene: TRBV27
abundance: NA
d_gene: TRBD1
CDR3aa: CASSLEGGEAFF
CDR3nt: TGTGCCAGCAGTTTAGAAGGGGGCGAAGCTTTCTTT

j_gene: TRBJ1-1
v_gene: TRBV29-1
abundance: NA
d_gene: TRBD1
CDR3aa: CSALRTGETEAFF
CDR3nt: TGCAGCGCTCTGAGAACAGGGGAGACTGAAGCTTTCTTT

j_gene: TRBJ1-6
v_gene: TRBV28
abundance: NA
d_gene: TRBD1
CDR3aa: CASSASDRFGGTLHF
CDR3nt: TGTGCCAGCAGTGCCTCGGACAGGTTTGGTGGGACCCTCCACTTT

j_gene: TRBJ1-2
v_gene: TRBV27
abundance: NA
d_gene: TRBD1
CDR3aa: CASSFRDSASNYGYTF
CDR3nt: TGTGCCAGCAGTTTTCGGGACAGCGCTTCTAACTATGGCTACACCTTC

j_gene: TRBJ2-7
v_gene: TRBV15
abundance: NA
d_gene: TRBD1
CDR3aa: CATSREPTGILGEQYF
CDR3nt: TGTGCCACCAGCAGAGAACCGACAGGGATTCTGGGCGAGCAGTACTTC

j_gene: TRBJ2-1
v_gene: TRBV27
abundance: NA
d_gene: NA
CDR3aa: CASSLGLLYNEQFF
CDR3nt: TGTGCCAGCAGTTTAGGACTACTTTACAATGAGCAGTTCTTC

j_gene: TRBJ2-7
v_gene: TRBV5-4
abundance: few
d_gene: NA
CDR3aa: CASSLGGQGGIYEQYF
CDR3nt: TGTGCCAGCAGCTTGGGGGGACAAGGGGGTATCTACGAGCAGTACTTC

j_gene: TRBJ2-5
v_gene: TRBV27
abundance: NA
d_gene: NA
CDR3aa: CASSPGTAETQYF
CDR3nt: TGTGCCAGCAGTCCCGGGACTGCGGAGACCCAGTACTTC

j_gene: TRBJ2-7
v_gene: TRBV9
abundance: NA
d_gene: NA
CDR3aa: CASSIGLSYEQYF
CDR3nt: TGTGCCAGCAGCATAGGGCTCTCCTACGAGCAGTACTTC

j_gene: TRBJ1-2
v_gene: TRBV4-2
abundance: NA
d_gene: TRBD1
CDR3aa: CASSQGAQINGYTF
CDR3nt: TGTGCCTCATCACAGGGGGCGCAAATAAATGGCTACACCTTC

j_gene: TRBJ2-2
v_gene: TRBV7-3
abundance: few
d_gene: NA
CDR3aa: CASSLDGAPTGLTGELFF
CDR3nt: TGTGCCAGCAGCTTAGACGGAGCCCCAACCGGGTTAACCGGGGAGCTGTTTTTT

j_gene: TRBJ2-5
v_gene: TRBV28
abundance: NA
d_gene: NA
CDR3aa: CASSPITGGRQETQYF
CDR3nt: TGTGCCAGCAGTCCTATTACAGGAGGGAGGCAAGAGACCCAGTACTTC

j_gene: TRBJ1-2
v_gene: TRBV2
abundance: NA
d_gene: NA
CDR3aa: CASNIAAVPSYGYTF
CDR3nt: TGTGCCAGCAATATTGCGGCGGTCCCTTCCTATGGCTACACCTTC

j_gene: TRBJ1-1
v_gene: TRBV6-6
abundance: few
d_gene: TRBD1
CDR3aa: CASSATGGLGTEAFF
CDR3nt: TGTGCCAGCAGCGCGACAGGGGGCTTGGGCACTGAAGCTTTCTTT

j_gene: TRBJ1-1
v_gene: TRBV6-5
abundance: NA
d_gene: NA
CDR3aa: CASSYSEGNTEAFF
CDR3nt: TGTGCCAGCAGTTACAGTGAGGGGAACACTGAAGCTTTCTTT

j_gene: TRBJ1-1
v_gene: TRBV6-5
abundance: NA
d_gene: NA
CDR3aa: CASSPLQLLTEAFF
CDR3nt: TGTGCCAGCAGTCCCTTACAGCTACTCACTGAAGCTTTCTTT

j_gene: TRBJ2-1
v_gene: TRBV7-6
abundance: NA
d_gene: NA
CDR3aa: CASSLGLLNEQFF
CDR3nt: TGTGCCAGCAGCTTAGGTCTCCTCAATGAGCAGTTCTTC

j_gene: TRBJ1-3
v_gene: TRBV4-1
abundance: few
d_gene: TRBD1
CDR3aa: CASSQDAGQGFLSGNTIYF
CDR3nt: TGCGCCAGCAGCCAAGATGCCGGACAGGGGTTCCTCTCTGGAAACACCATATATTTT

j_gene: TRBJ1-3
v_gene: TRBV14
abundance: NA
d_gene: NA
CDR3aa: CASSQLSGGTGNTIYF
CDR3nt: TGTGCCAGCAGCCAACTCTCAGGAGGGACTGGAAACACCATATATTTT

j_gene: TRBJ1-2
v_gene: TRBV9
abundance: NA
d_gene: TRBD1
CDR3aa: CASSTGGRNYGYTF
CDR3nt: TGTGCCAGCAGCACAGGGGGCCGCAACTATGGCTACACCTTC

j_gene: TRBJ2-3
v_gene: TRBV5-1
abundance: NA
d_gene: TRBD1
CDR3aa: CASSSGTASTDTQYF
CDR3nt: TGCGCCAGCAGCTCTGGGACAGCTAGCACAGATACGCAGTATTTT

j_gene: TRBJ2-4
v_gene: TRBV12-2
abundance: NA
d_gene: NA
CDR3aa: CASRLRLAGGPRTLAKNIQYF
CDR3nt: TGTGCAAGTCGCTTGCGACTAGCGGGGGGGCCACGAACCTTAGCCAAAAACATTCAGTACTTC